Below, one TCR beta chain is given with its context. Here immunoSEQ multiplex PCR was the method, and the copy in TCRdb shows in-frame clones only, minus some. The sample shows around 690,000 clones, 80% to 95% of them seen only once. The sample comes from a study of shared clonotypes between healthy human individuals. Trimming removed 0 bases from V and 5 bases from J, with 10 bases in between. Looked up from germline, CDR1 is MNHNY and CDR2 is SVGAGI (reference sequence). The CDR3 contains 14 residues. The V and J genes are TRBV6-6 and TRBJ1-1; a possible D gene is TRBD1 (5 bases). Material: memory CD8+ T cells from PBMCs. The subset is: CD45RO+ cells pooled with CCR7-negative TemRA cells. This receptor was identified in a man aged 18 to 30 in good health. Some clones in this sample may be carry-over from other donors' samples. This CDR3 is CASSYSRGGTEAFF. CDR3 DNA: TGTGCCAGCAGTTACTCGAGGGGAGGAACTGAAGCTTTCTTT.